The rows below give T cell receptor beta chains drawn from one sample of a study of T cell changes during pregnancy in multiple sclerosis. Produced via immunoSEQ multiplex PCR; TCRdb's table is partial and in-frame only. Among around 51,000 clones listed, 85% to 95% were seen once. Sequences were derived from CD4+ T cells from peripheral blood mononuclear cells, sampled in the second trimester of pregnancy. Receptor source: a female donor with multiple sclerosis, enrolled in a pregnancy study. Both conserved end residues are part of each CDR3. The D gene is left open where the match is weak. Part of the rows lack a size; the others show once, few, many or a class for expanded clones.

J | size | V | length | D | CDR3 | DNA
TRBJ1-5 | . | TRBV4-1 | 15 | . | CASSYGTGGHQPQHF | TGCGCCAGCAGCTATGGGACGGGGGGACATCAGCCCCAGCATTTT
TRBJ2-1 | . | TRBV6-5 | 15 | . | CASSTRGLSYNEQFF | TGTGCCAGCAGCACCCGAGGTCTCTCCTACAATGAGCAGTTCTTC
TRBJ2-2 | . | TRBV10-1 | 14 | . | CASSEPWNTGELFF | TGCGCCAGCAGTGAGCCCTGGAACACCGGGGAGCTGTTTTTT
TRBJ2-5 | . | TRBV7-3 | 17 | . | CASSLGPRGGKGETQYF | TGTGCCAGCAGCTTAGGTCCTCGCGGCGGGAAGGGAGAGACCCAGTACTTC
TRBJ1-2 | . | TRBV6-1 | 14 | . | CATSTGWANYGYTF | TGTGCCACCAGTACAGGGTGGGCTAACTATGGCTACACCTTC
TRBJ2-5 | few | TRBV5-6 | 17 | TRBD2 | CASSLSRTSGVQETQYF | TGTGCCAGCAGCTTGAGTCGAACTAGCGGGGTCCAAGAGACCCAGTACTTC
TRBJ2-7 | few | TRBV5-4 | 14 | TRBD1 | CASSLDRGPYEQYF | TGTGCCAGCAGCTTGGACAGGGGGCCCTACGAGCAGTACTTC
TRBJ2-5 | few | TRBV21-1 | 15 | . | CASSERDKVIKTQYF | TGTGCCAGCTCCGAGCGGGATAAGGTTATAAAGACCCAGTACTTC
TRBJ2-5 | . | TRBV9 | 13 | TRBD2 | CASSAGGWETQYF | TGTGCCAGCAGCGCCGGGGGGTGGGAGACCCAGTACTTC
TRBJ1-2 | . | TRBV2 | 14 | . | CASSVGRGPSGYTF | TGTGCCAGCAGTGTGGGCAGGGGACCAAGTGGCTACACCTTC
TRBJ2-2 | . | TRBV6-6 | 15 | TRBD1 | CASRGQGRGTGELFF | TGTGCCAGCAGGGGACAGGGTAGAGGTACCGGGGAGCTGTTTTTT
TRBJ1-4 | . | TRBV19 | 13 | . | CASSWRVEEKLFF | TGTGCCAGTAGTTGGAGGGTGGAGGAAAAACTGTTTTTT
TRBJ2-7 | . | TRBV11-2 | 14 | . | CASSQARGPYEQYF | TGTGCCAGCAGTCAAGCCAGGGGCCCCTACGAGCAGTACTTC
TRBJ1-2 | . | TRBV5-1 | 17 | TRBD1 | CASSPTQDRVRSYGYTF | TGCGCCAGCAGCCCGACGCAGGACAGGGTACGTAGCTATGGCTACACCTTC
TRBJ1-1 | . | TRBV18 | 15 | TRBD1 | CASSRTRTGGAEAFF | TGTGCCAGCTCACGTACCCGGACAGGGGGGGCTGAAGCTTTCTTT
TRBJ1-1 | . | TRBV15 | 15 | TRBD1 | CATSSQTGYDTEAFF | TGTGCCACCAGCAGTCAGACAGGGTACGACACTGAAGCTTTCTTT
TRBJ2-1 | . | TRBV11-1 | 14 | . | CASSRNLARNEQFF | TGTGCCAGCAGCCGAAACCTAGCACGGAATGAGCAGTTCTTC
TRBJ1-2 | . | TRBV6-5 | 13 | . | CASSYQGTDGYTF | TGTGCCAGCAGTTACCAGGGGACGGATGGCTACACCTTC
TRBJ2-1 | . | TRBV1 | 16 | . | CTSSQVSGGDYNEQFF | TGCACCAGCAGCCAGGTTAGCGGGGGGGATTACAATGAGCAGTTCTTC